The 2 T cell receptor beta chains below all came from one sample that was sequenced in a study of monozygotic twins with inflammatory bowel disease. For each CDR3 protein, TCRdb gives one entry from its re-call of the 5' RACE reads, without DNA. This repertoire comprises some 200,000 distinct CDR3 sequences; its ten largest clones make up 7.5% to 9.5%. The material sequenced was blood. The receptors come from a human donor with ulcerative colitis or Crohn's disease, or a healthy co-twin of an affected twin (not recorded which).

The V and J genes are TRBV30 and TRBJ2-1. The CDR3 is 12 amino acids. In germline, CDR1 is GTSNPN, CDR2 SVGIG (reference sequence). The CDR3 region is CAWKGLDNEQFF.

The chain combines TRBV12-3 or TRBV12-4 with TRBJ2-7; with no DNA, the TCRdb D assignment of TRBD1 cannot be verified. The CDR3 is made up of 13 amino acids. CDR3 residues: CASSPAGASEQYF.